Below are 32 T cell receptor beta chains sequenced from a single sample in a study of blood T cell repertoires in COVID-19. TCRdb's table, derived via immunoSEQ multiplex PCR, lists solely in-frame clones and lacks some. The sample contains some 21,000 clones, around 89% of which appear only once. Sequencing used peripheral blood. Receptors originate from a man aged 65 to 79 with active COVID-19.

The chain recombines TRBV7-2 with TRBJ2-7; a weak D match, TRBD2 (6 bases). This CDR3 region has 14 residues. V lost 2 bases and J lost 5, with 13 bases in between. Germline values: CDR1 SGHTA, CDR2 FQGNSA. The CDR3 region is CASSLYGSWNEQYF. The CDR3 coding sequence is TGTGCCAGCAGCTTATACGGGAGTTGGAACGAGCAGTACTTC.

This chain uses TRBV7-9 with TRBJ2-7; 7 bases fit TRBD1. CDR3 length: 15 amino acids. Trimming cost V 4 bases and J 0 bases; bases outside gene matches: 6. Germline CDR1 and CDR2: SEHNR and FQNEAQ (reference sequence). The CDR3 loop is CASSSYRDSSYEQYF. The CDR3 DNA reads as TGTGCCAGCAGCTCCTATCGGGACAGCTCCTACGAGCAGTACTTC.

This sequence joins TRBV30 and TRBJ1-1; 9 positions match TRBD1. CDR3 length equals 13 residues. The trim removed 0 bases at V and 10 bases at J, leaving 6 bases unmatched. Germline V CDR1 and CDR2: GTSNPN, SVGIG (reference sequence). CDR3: CAWSVGTGRTAFF. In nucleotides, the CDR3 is TGTGCCTGGAGTGTCGGGACAGGGCGTACAGCTTTCTTT.

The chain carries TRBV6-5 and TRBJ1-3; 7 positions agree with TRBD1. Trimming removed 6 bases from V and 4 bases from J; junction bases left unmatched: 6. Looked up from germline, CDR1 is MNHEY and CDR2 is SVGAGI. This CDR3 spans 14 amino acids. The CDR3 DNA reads TGTGCCAGCAGGGGCACAGGGGTCGGAAACACCATATATTTT. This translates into CASRGTGVGNTIYF.

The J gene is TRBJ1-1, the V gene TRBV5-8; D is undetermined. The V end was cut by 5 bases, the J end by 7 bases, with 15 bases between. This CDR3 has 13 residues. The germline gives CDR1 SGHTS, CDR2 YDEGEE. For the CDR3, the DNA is TGTGCCAGCAGGTTTTCTCGGGAGCGTGAAGCTTTCTTT. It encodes CASRFSREREAFF.

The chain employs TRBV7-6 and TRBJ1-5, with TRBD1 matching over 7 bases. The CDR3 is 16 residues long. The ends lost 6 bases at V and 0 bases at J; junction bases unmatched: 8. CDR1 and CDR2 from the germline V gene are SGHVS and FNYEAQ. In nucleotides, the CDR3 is TGTGCCAGCAGTCAGGGGGTTGGGGATAGCAATCAGCCCCAGCATTTT. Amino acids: CASSQGVGDSNQPQHF.

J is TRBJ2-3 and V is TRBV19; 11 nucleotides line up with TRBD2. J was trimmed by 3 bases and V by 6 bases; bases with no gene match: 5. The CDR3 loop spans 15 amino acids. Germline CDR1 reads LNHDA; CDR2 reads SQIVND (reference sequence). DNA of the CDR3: TGTGCCAGTAGCATAACTAGCGGGAGTACAGATACGCAGTATTTT. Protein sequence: CASSITSGSTDTQYF.

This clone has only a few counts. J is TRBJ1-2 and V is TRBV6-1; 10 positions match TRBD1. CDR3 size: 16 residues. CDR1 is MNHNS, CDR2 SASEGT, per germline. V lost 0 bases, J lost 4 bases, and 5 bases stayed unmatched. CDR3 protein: CASSEALGQGIYGYTF. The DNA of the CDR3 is TGTGCCAGCAGTGAAGCGTTGGGACAGGGGATCTATGGCTACACCTTC.

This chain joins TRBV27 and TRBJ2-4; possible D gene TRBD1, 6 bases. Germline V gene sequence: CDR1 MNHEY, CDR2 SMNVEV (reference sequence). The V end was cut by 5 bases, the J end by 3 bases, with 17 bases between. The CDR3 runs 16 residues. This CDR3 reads CASSPYPQGNKNIQYF. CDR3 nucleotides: TGTGCCAGCAGTCCATACCCACAGGGTAACAAAAACATTCAGTACTTC.

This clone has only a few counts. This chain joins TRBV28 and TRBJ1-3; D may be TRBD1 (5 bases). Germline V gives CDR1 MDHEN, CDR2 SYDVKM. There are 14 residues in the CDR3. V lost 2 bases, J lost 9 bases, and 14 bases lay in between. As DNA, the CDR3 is TGTGCCAGCAGTTTAAAGCAGGGTGGTGGCACCATATATTTT. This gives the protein CASSLKQGGGTIYF.

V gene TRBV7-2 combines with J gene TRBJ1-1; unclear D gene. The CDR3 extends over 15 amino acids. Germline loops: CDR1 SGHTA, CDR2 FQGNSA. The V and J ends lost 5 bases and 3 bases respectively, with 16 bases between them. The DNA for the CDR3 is TGTGCCAGCAGCCCTAGTGTTCAGCGGCACACTGAAGCTTTCTTT. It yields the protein CASSPSVQRHTEAFF.

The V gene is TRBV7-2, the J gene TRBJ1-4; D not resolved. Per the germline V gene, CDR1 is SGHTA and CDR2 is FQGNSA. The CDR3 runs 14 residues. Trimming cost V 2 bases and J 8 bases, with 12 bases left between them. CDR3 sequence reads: CASSLSPVAEKLFF. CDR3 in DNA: TGTGCCAGCAGCTTATCTCCAGTGGCCGAAAAACTGTTTTTT.

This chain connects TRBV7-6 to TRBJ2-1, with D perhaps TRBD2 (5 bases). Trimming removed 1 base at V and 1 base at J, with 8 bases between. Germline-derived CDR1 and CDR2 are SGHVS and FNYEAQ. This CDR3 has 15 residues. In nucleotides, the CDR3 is TGTGCCAGCAGCTTAGACGGGAATTCCTACAATGAGCAGTTCTTC. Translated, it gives CASSLDGNSYNEQFF.

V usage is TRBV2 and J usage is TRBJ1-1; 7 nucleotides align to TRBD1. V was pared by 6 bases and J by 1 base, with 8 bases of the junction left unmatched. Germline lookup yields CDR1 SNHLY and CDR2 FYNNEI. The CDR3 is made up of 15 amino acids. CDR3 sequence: CASRPWTGENTEAFF. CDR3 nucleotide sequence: TGTGCCAGCAGGCCCTGGACAGGAGAGAACACTGAAGCTTTCTTT. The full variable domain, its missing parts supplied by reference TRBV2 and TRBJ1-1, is EPEVTQTPSHQVTQMGQEVILRCVPISNHLYFYWYRQILGQKVEFLVSFYNNEISEKSEIFDDQFSVERPDGSNFTLKIRSTKLEDSAMYFCASRPWTGENTEAFFGQGTRLTVV.

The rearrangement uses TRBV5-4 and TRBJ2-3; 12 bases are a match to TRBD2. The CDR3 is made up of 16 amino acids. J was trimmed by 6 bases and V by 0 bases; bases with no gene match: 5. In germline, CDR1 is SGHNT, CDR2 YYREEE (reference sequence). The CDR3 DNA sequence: TGTGCCAGCAGCTTGGGACTAGCGGGAGAGTCGGATACGCAGTATTTT. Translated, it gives CASSLGLAGESDTQYF.

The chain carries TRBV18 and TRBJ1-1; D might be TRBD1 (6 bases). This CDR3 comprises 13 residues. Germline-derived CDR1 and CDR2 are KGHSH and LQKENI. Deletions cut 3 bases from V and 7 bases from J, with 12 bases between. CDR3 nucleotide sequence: TGTGCCAGCTCACCTCAGGGGAGGGATGAAGCTTTCTTT. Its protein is CASSPQGRDEAFF. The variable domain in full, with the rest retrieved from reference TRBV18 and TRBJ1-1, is NAGVMQNPRHLVRRRGQEARLRCSPMKGHSHVYWYRQLPEEGLKFMVYLQKENIIDESGMPKERFSAEFPKEGPSILRIQQVVRGDSAAYFCASSPQGRDEAFFGQGTRLTVV.

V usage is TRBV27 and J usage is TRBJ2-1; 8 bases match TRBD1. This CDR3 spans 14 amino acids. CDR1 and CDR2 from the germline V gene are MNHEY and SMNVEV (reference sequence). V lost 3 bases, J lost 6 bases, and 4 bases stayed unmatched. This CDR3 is CASSFSRGLNEQFF. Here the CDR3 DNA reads TGTGCCAGCAGTTTCTCCAGGGGGCTCAATGAGCAGTTCTTC.

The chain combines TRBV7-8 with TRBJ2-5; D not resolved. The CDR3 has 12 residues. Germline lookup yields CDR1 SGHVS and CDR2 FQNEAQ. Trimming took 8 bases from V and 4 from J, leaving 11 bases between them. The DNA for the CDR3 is TGTGCCAGCGAAACAGTTGGAGAGACCCAGTACTTC. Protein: CASETVGETQYF.

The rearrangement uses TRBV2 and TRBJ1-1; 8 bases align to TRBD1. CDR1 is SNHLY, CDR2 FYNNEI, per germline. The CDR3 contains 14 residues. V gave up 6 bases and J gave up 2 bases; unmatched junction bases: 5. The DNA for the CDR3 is TGTGCCAGCAGGGGACAGGCGGTAAACACTGAAGCTTTCTTT. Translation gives CASRGQAVNTEAFF. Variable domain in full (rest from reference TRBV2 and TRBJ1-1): EPEVTQTPSHQVTQMGQEVILRCVPISNHLYFYWYRQILGQKVEFLVSFYNNEISEKSEIFDDQFSVERPDGSNFTLKIRSTKLEDSAMYFCASRGQAVNTEAFFGQGTRLTVV.

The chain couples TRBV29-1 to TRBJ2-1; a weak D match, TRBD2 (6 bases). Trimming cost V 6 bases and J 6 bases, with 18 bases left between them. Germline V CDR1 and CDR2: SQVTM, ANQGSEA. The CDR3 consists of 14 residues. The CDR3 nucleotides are TGCAGCGTCCGAAGAGGCGGGGCGGGCAATGAGCAGTTCTTC. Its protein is CSVRRGGAGNEQFF.

The CDR3 here is CASSQPDRTMNTEAFF. The DNA of the CDR3 is TGTGCCAGCAGCCAACCGGACAGGACTATGAACACTGAAGCTTTCTTT. The chain uses TRBV13 and TRBJ1-1, with TRBD1 identical over 7 bases. CDR3 size: 16 residues. V shed 5 bases, J shed 0 bases, and the junction held 9 bases outside the gene matches. CDR1 is PRHDT and CDR2 is FYEKMQ in the germline V gene (reference sequence).

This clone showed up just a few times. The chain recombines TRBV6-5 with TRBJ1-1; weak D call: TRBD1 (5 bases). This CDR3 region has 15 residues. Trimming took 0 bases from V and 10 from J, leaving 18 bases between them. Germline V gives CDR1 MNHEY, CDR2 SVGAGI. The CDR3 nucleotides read TGTGCCAGCAGTTACTCGATCGTGGGGGGGTCAGGAGCTTTCTTT. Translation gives CASSYSIVGGSGAFF.

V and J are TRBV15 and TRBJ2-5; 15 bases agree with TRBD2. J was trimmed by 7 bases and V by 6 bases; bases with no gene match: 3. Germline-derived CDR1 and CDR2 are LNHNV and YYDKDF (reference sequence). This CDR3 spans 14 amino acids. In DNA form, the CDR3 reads TGTGCCACCAGGACGGGACTAGCGGGGGGGACCCAGTACTTC. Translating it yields CATRTGLAGGTQYF. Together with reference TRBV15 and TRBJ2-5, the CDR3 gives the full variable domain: DAMVIQNPRYQVTQFGKPVTLSCSQTLNHNVMYWYQQKSSQAPKLLFHYYDKDFNNEADTPDNFQSRRPNTSFCFLDIRSPGLGDTAMYLCATRTGLAGGTQYFGPGTRLLVL.

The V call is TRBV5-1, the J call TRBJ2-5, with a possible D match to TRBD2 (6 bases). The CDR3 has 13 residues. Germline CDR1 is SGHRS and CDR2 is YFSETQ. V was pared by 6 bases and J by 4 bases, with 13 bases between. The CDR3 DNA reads TGCGCCAGCACTTCGGGAGTGGGAGAGACCCAGTACTTC. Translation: CASTSGVGETQYF.

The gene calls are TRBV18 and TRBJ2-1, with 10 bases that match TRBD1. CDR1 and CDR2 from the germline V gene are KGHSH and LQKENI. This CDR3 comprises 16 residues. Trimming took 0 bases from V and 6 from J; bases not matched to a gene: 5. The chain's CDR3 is CASSPPKGQGRNEQFF. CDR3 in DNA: TGTGCCAGCTCACCACCGAAGGGACAGGGGCGCAATGAGCAGTTCTTC.

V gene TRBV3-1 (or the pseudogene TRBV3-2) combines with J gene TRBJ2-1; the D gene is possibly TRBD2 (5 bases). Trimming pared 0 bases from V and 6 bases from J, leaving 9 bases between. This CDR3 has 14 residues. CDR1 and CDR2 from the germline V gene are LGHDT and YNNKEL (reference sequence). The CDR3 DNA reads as TGTGCCAGCAGCCAAGATCGCGGGTTCAATGAGCAGTTCTTC. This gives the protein CASSQDRGFNEQFF.

The CDR3 DNA is TGCGCCAGCAGCTTGCCCCTCTCTAGCGGGAGTGAAGAGACCCAGTACTTC. Amino acid sequence: CASSLPLSSGSEETQYF. The rearrangement links TRBV5-1 to TRBJ2-5; 10 positions agree with TRBD2. Per germline, CDR1 SGHRS and CDR2 YFSETQ. This CDR3 region has 17 residues. With 1 base clipped from V and 3 bases from J, the junction kept 9 bases outside the gene matches.

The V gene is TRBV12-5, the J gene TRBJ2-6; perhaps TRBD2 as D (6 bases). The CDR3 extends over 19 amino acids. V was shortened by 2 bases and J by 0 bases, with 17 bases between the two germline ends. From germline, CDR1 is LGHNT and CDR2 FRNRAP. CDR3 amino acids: CASGLTPGGPTSGANVLTF. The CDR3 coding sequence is TGTGCTAGTGGTTTGACCCCCGGGGGTCCAACCTCTGGGGCCAACGTCCTGACTTTC.

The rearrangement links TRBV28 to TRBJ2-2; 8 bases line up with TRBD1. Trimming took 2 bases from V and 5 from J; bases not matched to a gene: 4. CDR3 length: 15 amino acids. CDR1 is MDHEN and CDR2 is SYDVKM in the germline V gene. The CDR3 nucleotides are TGTGCCAGCAGTTTAGGACAGGGTAGAACCGGGGAGCTGTTTTTT. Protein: CASSLGQGRTGELFF.

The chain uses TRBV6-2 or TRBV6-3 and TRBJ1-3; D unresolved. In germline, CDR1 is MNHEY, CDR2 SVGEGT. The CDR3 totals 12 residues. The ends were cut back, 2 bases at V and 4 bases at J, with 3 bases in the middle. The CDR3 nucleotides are TGTGCCAGCAGTTACCGGGGAAACACCATATATTTT. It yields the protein CASSYRGNTIYF.

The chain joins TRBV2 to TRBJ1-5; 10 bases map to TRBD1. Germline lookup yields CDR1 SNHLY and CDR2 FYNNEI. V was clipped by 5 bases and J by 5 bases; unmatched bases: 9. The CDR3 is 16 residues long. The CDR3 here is CASSSSGTGVDQPQHF. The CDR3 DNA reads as TGTGCCAGCAGTAGTTCCGGGACAGGGGTGGATCAGCCCCAGCATTTT. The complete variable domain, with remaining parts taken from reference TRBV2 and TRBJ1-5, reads EPEVTQTPSHQVTQMGQEVILRCVPISNHLYFYWYRQILGQKVEFLVSFYNNEISEKSEIFDDQFSVERPDGSNFTLKIRSTKLEDSAMYFCASSSSGTGVDQPQHFGDGTRLSIL.

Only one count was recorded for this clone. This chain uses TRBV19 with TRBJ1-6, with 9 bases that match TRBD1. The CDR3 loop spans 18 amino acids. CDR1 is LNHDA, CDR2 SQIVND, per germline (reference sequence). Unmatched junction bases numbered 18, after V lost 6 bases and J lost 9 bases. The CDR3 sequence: CASSGGTGSHPSTSPLHF. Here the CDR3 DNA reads TGTGCCAGTAGCGGAGGGACAGGGTCCCATCCTAGCACTTCACCCCTCCACTTT.